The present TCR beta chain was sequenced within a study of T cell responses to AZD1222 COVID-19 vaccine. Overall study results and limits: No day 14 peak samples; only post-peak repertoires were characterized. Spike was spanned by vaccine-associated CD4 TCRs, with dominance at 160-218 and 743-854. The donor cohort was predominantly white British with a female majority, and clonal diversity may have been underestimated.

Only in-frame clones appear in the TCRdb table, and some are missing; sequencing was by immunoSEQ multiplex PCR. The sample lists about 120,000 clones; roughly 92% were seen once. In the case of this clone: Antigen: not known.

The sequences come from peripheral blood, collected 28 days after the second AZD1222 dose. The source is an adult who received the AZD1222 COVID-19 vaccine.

The CDR3 protein is CASSLFGVRLGDEQFF. As DNA, the CDR3 is TGTGCCAGCAGCTTATTCGGGGTACGGTTGGGAGATGAGCAGTTCTTC. The chain employs TRBV7-9 and TRBJ2-1; D is perhaps TRBD2 (5 bases). V was trimmed by 2 bases and J by 8 bases, leaving 19 bases between them. Germline V gene sequence: CDR1 SEHNR, CDR2 FQNEAQ (reference sequence). CDR3 size: 16 residues.